The rows below give T cell receptor beta chains drawn from one sample of a study of CD8+ T cells in alopecia areata. Clones were read by immunoSEQ multiplex PCR, and TCRdb kept only the in-frame ones, dropping some. This table has under 250,000 clones, about 58% appearing once. Sample: CD4+ T cells sorted from blood, taken at week 4, from a patient treated with tofacitinib. The receptors were sampled from a human donor with alopecia areata. Each CDR3 is given with its conserved first and last residue. The order of the fields is D gene, V gene, J gene, clone size, CDR3 protein, CDR3 DNA. The D gene is left open where the match is weak. Rows give clone size only sometimes, using once, few, many, or a class for an expanded clone.

d_gene: -; v_gene: TRBV5-1; j_gene: TRBJ1-1; abundance: few; CDR3aa: CASSLSNTEAFF; CDR3nt: TGCGCCAGCAGCTTGTCAAACACTGAAGCTTTCTTT
d_gene: TRBD1; v_gene: TRBV7-9; j_gene: TRBJ2-3; abundance: -; CDR3aa: CASSSTTGSSTDTQYF; CDR3nt: TGTGCCAGCAGCTCCACGACAGGGTCTAGCACAGATACGCAGTATTTT
d_gene: -; v_gene: TRBV10-1; j_gene: TRBJ2-5; abundance: -; CDR3aa: CASSDEETQYF; CDR3nt: TGCGCCAGCAGTGATGAGGAGACCCAGTACTTC
d_gene: -; v_gene: TRBV11-2; j_gene: TRBJ1-5; abundance: -; CDR3aa: CASSLGADQPQHF; CDR3nt: TGTGCCAGCAGCTTAGGGGCCGATCAGCCCCAGCATTTT
d_gene: -; v_gene: TRBV7-9; j_gene: TRBJ2-1; abundance: -; CDR3aa: CASSRATYNEQFF; CDR3nt: TGTGCCAGCAGCAGGGCGACGTACAATGAGCAGTTCTTC
d_gene: -; v_gene: TRBV27; j_gene: TRBJ2-7; abundance: few; CDR3aa: CASSLSGTQYEQYF; CDR3nt: TGTGCCAGCAGTTTATCCGGGACACAATACGAGCAGTACTTC
d_gene: -; v_gene: TRBV7-2; j_gene: TRBJ2-6; abundance: -; CDR3aa: CASSSQLSGANVLTF; CDR3nt: TGTGCCAGCAGCTCCCAGCTCAGTGGGGCCAACGTCCTGACTTTC
d_gene: -; v_gene: TRBV4-3; j_gene: TRBJ2-7; abundance: -; CDR3aa: CASSQVVGGEREQYF; CDR3nt: TGCGCCAGCAGCCAAGTTGTCGGGGGAGAGCGCGAGCAGTACTTC
d_gene: -; v_gene: TRBV5-1; j_gene: TRBJ2-7; abundance: -; CDR3aa: CASSVTPGPPGNEQYF; CDR3nt: TGCGCCAGCAGCGTCACCCCCGGGCCGCCGGGGAACGAGCAGTACTTC
d_gene: -; v_gene: TRBV30; j_gene: TRBJ1-4; abundance: -; CDR3aa: CAWMGEKLFF; CDR3nt: TGTGCCTGGATGGGGGAAAAACTGTTTTTT
d_gene: TRBD1; v_gene: TRBV7-9; j_gene: TRBJ2-7; abundance: -; CDR3aa: CASSLEGQGPEQYF; CDR3nt: TGTGCCAGCAGCTTAGAGGGACAGGGTCCCGAGCAGTACTTC
d_gene: -; v_gene: TRBV4-3; j_gene: TRBJ2-7; abundance: once; CDR3aa: CASSQDGAGERSYEQYF; CDR3nt: TGCGCCAGCAGCCAAGATGGGGCAGGGGAGAGATCCTACGAGCAGTACTTC
d_gene: -; v_gene: TRBV27; j_gene: TRBJ1-5; abundance: many; CDR3aa: CASSPHGIPSNQPQHF; CDR3nt: TGTGCCAGCAGTCCACATGGGATCCCTAGCAATCAGCCCCAGCATTTT
d_gene: TRBD1; v_gene: TRBV6-5; j_gene: TRBJ1-2; abundance: many; CDR3aa: CASSFAGQGRGYTF; CDR3nt: TGTGCCAGCAGTTTTGCGGGACAGGGAAGGGGCTACACCTTC
d_gene: -; v_gene: TRBV5-5; j_gene: TRBJ1-5; abundance: -; CDR3aa: CASSLSFQQGRGQPQHF; CDR3nt: TGTGCCAGCAGCTTGTCATTTCAGCAGGGGCGAGGTCAGCCCCAGCATTTT
d_gene: -; v_gene: TRBV11-3; j_gene: TRBJ2-5; abundance: once; CDR3aa: CASSPAGSGGGKTQYF; CDR3nt: TGTGCCAGCAGCCCCGCGGGTTCGGGGGGCGGGAAGACCCAGTACTTC
d_gene: -; v_gene: TRBV20-1; j_gene: TRBJ2-3; abundance: -; CDR3aa: CSAHLLDTQYF; CDR3nt: TGCAGTGCCCACCTATTGGATACGCAGTATTTT
d_gene: TRBD1; v_gene: TRBV5-1; j_gene: TRBJ1-4; abundance: -; CDR3aa: CASSPTGTGNEKLFF; CDR3nt: TGCGCCAGCAGCCCCACCGGGACAGGCAATGAAAAACTGTTTTTT
d_gene: -; v_gene: TRBV5-1; j_gene: TRBJ2-7; abundance: few; CDR3aa: CASSLVGSYEQYF; CDR3nt: TGCGCCAGCAGCTTGGTAGGTTCCTACGAGCAGTACTTC
d_gene: -; v_gene: TRBV7-2; j_gene: TRBJ2-2; abundance: -; CDR3aa: CASSLVRKTGELFF; CDR3nt: TGTGCCAGCAGTTTGGTTCGGAAAACCGGGGAGCTGTTTTTT
d_gene: -; v_gene: TRBV4-3; j_gene: TRBJ1-6; abundance: -; CDR3aa: CASSHQLEDSPLHF; CDR3nt: TGCGCCAGCAGTCACCAACTAGAAGATTCACCCCTCCACTTT
d_gene: TRBD1; v_gene: TRBV19; j_gene: TRBJ2-7; abundance: -; CDR3aa: CASSIKGTVNPYEQYF; CDR3nt: TGTGCCAGTAGTATAAAAGGGACAGTGAATCCCTACGAGCAGTACTTC
d_gene: TRBD1; v_gene: TRBV4-3; j_gene: TRBJ2-3; abundance: few; CDR3aa: CASSQDRQGSDTQYF; CDR3nt: TGCGCCAGCAGCCAAGATCGACAGGGCTCAGATACGCAGTATTTT
d_gene: -; v_gene: TRBV11-3; j_gene: TRBJ1-6; abundance: -; CDR3aa: CASNLGGYNSPLHF; CDR3nt: TGTGCCAGCAACCTAGGAGGGTATAATTCACCCCTCCACTTT
d_gene: -; v_gene: TRBV2; j_gene: TRBJ1-6; abundance: -; CDR3aa: CASSDPGSPRSPLHF; CDR3nt: TGTGCCAGCAGTGACCCGGGATCCCCGAGGTCACCCCTCCACTTT
d_gene: TRBD1; v_gene: TRBV30; j_gene: TRBJ1-4; abundance: -; CDR3aa: CAWSGQGNEKLFF; CDR3nt: TGTGCCTGGTCGGGACAGGGGAACGAAAAACTGTTTTTT
d_gene: -; v_gene: TRBV4-3; j_gene: TRBJ1-2; abundance: -; CDR3aa: CASSQDHWGALGYTF; CDR3nt: TGCGCCAGCAGCCAAGATCATTGGGGGGCGCTTGGCTACACCTTC
d_gene: -; v_gene: TRBV27; j_gene: TRBJ2-2; abundance: -; CDR3aa: CASSTGTNTGELFF; CDR3nt: TGTGCCAGCAGTACCGGGACAAACACCGGGGAGCTGTTTTTT
d_gene: -; v_gene: TRBV27; j_gene: TRBJ2-2; abundance: -; CDR3aa: CASSPRQSPPGELFF; CDR3nt: TGTGCCAGCAGTCCGCGACAATCTCCACCCGGGGAGCTGTTTTTT
d_gene: -; v_gene: TRBV15; j_gene: TRBJ1-1; abundance: once; CDR3aa: CATSGGYTEAFF; CDR3nt: TGTGCCACCAGCGGGGGATACACTGAAGCTTTCTTT